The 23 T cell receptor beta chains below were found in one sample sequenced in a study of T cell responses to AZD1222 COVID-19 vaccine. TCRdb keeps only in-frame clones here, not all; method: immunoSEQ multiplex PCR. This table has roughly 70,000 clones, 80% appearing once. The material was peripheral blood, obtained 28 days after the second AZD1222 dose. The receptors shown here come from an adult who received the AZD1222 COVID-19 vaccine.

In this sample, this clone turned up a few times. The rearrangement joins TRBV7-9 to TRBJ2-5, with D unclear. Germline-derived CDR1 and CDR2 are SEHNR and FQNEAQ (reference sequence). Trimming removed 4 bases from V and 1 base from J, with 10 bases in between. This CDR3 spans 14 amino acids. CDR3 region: CASSSSRGQETQYF. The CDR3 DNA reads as TGTGCCAGCAGCTCTTCTAGAGGCCAAGAGACCCAGTACTTC.

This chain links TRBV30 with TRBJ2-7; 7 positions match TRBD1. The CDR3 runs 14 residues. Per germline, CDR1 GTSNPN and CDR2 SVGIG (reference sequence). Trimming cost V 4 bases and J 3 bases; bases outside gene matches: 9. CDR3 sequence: CAWNQQGQFYEQYF. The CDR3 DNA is TGTGCCTGGAACCAACAGGGACAGTTCTACGAGCAGTACTTC.

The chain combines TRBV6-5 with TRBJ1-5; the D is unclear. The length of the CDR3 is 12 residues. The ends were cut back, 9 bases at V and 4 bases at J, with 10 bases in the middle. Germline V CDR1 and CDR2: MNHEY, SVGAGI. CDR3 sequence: CARSRVNQPQHF. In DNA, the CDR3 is TGTGCCAGATCTAGGGTAAATCAGCCCCAGCATTTT.

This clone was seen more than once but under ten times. CDR3 nucleotide sequence: TGCGCCAGCTCCCGAGCGGGGGGGCCGCGCGAGCAGTACTTC. Amino acid sequence: CASSRAGGPREQYF. This rearrangement joins TRBV10-1 to TRBJ2-7; TRBD2 matches 10 bases. Trimming removed 8 bases from V and 6 bases from J; junction bases left unmatched: 10. The germline V gene has CDR1 WNHNN and CDR2 SYGVQD (reference sequence). This CDR3 contains 14 residues.

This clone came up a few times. The CDR3 sequence is CASSYEEGTQPQHF. The CDR3 DNA follows: TGTGCCAGCAGTTACGAGGAGGGGACGCAGCCCCAGCATTTT. The rearrangement uses TRBV6-5 and TRBJ1-5, with TRBD1 as a possible D gene (5 bases). In germline, CDR1 is MNHEY, CDR2 SVGAGI. V was clipped by 2 bases and J by 7 bases, with 12 bases between them. There are 14 residues in the CDR3.

The CDR3 DNA sequence: TGCGCCAGCCAGACAGATAGGGACACTGAAGCTTTCTTT. Translated, it gives CASQTDRDTEAFF. The genes are TRBV5-1 and TRBJ1-1, with TRBD1 as a possible D gene (5 bases). Trimming left V 7 bases short and J 3 bases short, with 13 bases between. In germline, CDR1 is SGHRS, CDR2 YFSETQ. The CDR3 covers 13 residues.

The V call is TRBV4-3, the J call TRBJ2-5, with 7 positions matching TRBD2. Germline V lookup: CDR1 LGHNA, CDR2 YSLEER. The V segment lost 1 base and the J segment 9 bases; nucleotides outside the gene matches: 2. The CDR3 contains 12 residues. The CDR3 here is CASSQGREAQYF. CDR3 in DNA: TGCGCCAGCAGCCAAGGTCGGGAGGCCCAGTACTTC.

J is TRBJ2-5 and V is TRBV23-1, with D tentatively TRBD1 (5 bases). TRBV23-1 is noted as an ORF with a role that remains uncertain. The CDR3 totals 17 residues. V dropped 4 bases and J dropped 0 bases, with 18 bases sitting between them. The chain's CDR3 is CASSPTESRQYQETQYF. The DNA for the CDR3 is TGCGCCAGCAGTCCGACAGAATCTAGACAGTACCAAGAGACCCAGTACTTC.

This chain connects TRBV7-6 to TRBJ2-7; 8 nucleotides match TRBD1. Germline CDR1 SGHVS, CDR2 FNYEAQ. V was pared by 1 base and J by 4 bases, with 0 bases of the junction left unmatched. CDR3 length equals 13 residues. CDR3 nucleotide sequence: TGTGCCAGCAGCTTAGGGACAGGGTACGAGCAGTACTTC. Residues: CASSLGTGYEQYF.

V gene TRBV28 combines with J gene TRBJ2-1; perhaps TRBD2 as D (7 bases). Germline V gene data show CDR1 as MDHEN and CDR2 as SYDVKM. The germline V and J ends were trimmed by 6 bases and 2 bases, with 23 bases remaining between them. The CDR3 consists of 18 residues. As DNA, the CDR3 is TGTGCCAGCAGCGGGGCTCCGGGGGGCCCCAGAACCTACAATGAGCAGTTCTTC. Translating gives CASSGAPGGPRTYNEQFF.

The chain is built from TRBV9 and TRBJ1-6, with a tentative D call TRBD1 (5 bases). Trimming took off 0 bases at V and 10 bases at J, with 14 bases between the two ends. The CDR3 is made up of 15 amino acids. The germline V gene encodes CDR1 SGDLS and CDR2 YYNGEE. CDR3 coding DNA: TGTGCCAGCAGCGTAGCCTCCGGGACCGAGTCACCCCTCCACTTT. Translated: CASSVASGTESPLHF.

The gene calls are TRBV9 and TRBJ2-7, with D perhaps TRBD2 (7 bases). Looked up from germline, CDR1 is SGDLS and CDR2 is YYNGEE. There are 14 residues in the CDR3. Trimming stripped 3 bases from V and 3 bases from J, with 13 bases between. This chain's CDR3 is CASSEGGDGYEQYF. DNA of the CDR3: TGTGCCAGCAGCGAGGGGGGGGACGGCTACGAGCAGTACTTC.

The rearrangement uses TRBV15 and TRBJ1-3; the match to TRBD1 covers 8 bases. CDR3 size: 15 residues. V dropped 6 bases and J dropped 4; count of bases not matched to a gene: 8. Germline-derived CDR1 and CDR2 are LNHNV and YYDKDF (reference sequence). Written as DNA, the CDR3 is TGTGCCACCAGAGCGGACAGGGTGTCAGGAAACACCATATATTTT. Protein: CATRADRVSGNTIYF.

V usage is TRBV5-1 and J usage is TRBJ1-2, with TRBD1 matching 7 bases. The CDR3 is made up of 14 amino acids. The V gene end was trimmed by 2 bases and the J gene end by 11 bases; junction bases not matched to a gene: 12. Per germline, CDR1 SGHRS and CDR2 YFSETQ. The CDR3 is CASSLNRGGGLYTF. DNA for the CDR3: TGCGCCAGCAGCTTAAACAGGGGCGGGGGCCTGTACACCTTC.

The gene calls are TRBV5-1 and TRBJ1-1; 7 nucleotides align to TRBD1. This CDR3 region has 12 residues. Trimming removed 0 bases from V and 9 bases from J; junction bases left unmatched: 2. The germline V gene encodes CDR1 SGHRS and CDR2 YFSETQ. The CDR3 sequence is CASSLVGQQAFF. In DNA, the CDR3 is TGCGCCAGCAGCTTGGTGGGACAGCAAGCTTTCTTT.

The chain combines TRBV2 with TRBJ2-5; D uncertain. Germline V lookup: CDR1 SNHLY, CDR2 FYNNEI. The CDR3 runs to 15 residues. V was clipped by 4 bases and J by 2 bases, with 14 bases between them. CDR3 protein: CASSAQNSLQETQYF. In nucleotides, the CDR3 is TGTGCCAGCAGTGCACAGAACAGCTTACAAGAGACCCAGTACTTC.

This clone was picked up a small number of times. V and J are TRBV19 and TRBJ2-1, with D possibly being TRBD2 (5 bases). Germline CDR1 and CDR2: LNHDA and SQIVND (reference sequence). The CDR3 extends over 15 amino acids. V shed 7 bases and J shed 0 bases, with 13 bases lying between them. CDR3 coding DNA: TGTGCCAGTAAAGACTACCTGAGCTCCTACAATGAGCAGTTCTTC. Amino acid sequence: CASKDYLSSYNEQFF.

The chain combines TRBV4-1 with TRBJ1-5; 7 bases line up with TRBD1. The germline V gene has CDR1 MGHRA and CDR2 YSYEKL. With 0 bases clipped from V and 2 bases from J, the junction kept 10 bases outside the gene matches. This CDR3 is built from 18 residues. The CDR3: CASSQDKWVQGGNQPQHF. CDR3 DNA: TGCGCCAGCAGCCAAGATAAGTGGGTCCAGGGGGGCAATCAGCCCCAGCATTTT.

CDR3 sequence reads: CARSLEGNQPQHF. The CDR3 region has the DNA TGTGCCAGAAGCTTGGAGGGAAATCAGCCCCAGCATTTT. The rearrangement joins TRBV5-3 to TRBJ1-5; D is unresolved. TRBV5-3 has ORF status, its function being uncertain. This CDR3 has 13 amino acids. Trimming removed 0 bases from V and 4 bases from J, with 5 bases in between.

The CDR3, as DNA: TGCGCCAGCACCCCGAGTGGCACCGGGGAGCTGTTTTTT. This gives the protein CASTPSGTGELFF. V usage is TRBV5-1 and J usage is TRBJ2-2, with D unresolved. Germline lookup yields CDR1 SGHRS and CDR2 YFSETQ. V lost 6 bases, J lost 4 bases, and 10 bases lay in between. This CDR3 is built from 13 residues.

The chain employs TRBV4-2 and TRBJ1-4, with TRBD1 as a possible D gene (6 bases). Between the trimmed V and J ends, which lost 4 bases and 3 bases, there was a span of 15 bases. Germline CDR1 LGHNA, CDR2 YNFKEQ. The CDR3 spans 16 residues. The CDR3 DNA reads TGTGCCAGCAGCCGAGGTACGGGACAACCTAATGAAAAACTGTTTTTT. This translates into CASSRGTGQPNEKLFF.

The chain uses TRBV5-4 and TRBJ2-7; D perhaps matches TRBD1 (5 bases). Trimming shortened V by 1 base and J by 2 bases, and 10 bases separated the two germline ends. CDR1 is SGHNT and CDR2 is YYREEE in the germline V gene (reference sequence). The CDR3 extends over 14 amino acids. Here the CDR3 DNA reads TGTGCCAGCAGCTTGAAAGCAGGGACCTACGAGCAGTACTTC. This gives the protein CASSLKAGTYEQYF.

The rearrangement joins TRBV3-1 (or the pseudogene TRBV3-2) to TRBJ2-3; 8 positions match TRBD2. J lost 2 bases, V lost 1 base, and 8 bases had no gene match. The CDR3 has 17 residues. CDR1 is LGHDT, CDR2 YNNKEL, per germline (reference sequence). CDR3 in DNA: TGTGCCAGCAGCCAAGTTTTCGGGGGGGGAATCACAGATACGCAGTATTTT. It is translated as CASSQVFGGGITDTQYF.